The entry that follows covers one T cell receptor beta chain sequence. The RNA, 0.5 to 1 ug, was put through reverse transcription using random hexamers. Amplification of the TCR beta CDR3 was carried out by immunoSEQ multiplex PCR, which spanned a total of 54 Vbeta and 13 Jbeta segments. TCRdb processed the immunoSEQ multiplex PCR reads anew with MiXCR; each CDR3 protein has one entry. The sample lists about 180,000 distinct CDR3 sequences; around 95% were seen once. This specimen comes from a study of CD8 T cells in Susac syndrome. Whole-study context: Patients with Susac syndrome were therapy-naive, treated with corticosteroids, or treated with intravenous immunoglobulin alone when blood was collected.

The germline V gene has CDR1 SEHNR and CDR2 FQNEAQ (reference sequence). This CDR3 is built from 15 residues. V lost 5 bases, J lost 3 bases, and 17 bases lay in between. High-throughput TCR beta sequencing covered peripheral CD8+ and CD4+ T cells. The sample consisted of CD4+ T cells from PBMCs. The sequence was obtained from a human donor with Susac syndrome. The chain carries TRBV7-9 and TRBJ2-7, with a possible D match to TRBD2 (7 bases). The CDR3 DNA is TGTGCCAGCAGCCCCGGGACGGGGGGCGTCTACGAGCAGTACTTC. Protein sequence: CASSPGTGGVYEQYF. Based on the CDR3 plus reference TRBV7-9 and TRBJ2-7, the full variable domain is DTGVSQNPRHKITKRGQNVTFRCDPISEHNRLYWYRQTLGQGPEFLTYFQNEAQLEKSRLLSDRFSAERPKGSFSTLEIQRTEQGDSAMYLCASSPGTGGVYEQYFGPGTRLTVT.